Shown below are 7 T cell receptor beta chains from a single sample sequenced in a study of T cell responses to AZD1222 COVID-19 vaccine (dated by TCRdb to the early 2020s). Libraries came from the immunoSEQ multiplex PCR assay. TCRdb re-hosts the immuneACCESS table, in-frame sequences only. Its copies lack some clones; in the studies checked, an unresolved V gene accounts for under half of them, and the cause for the rest is not known. In this sample the table shows more than 80,000 clones, approximately 83% of which occur a single time. Of the sample, 9% to 13% falls within the top ten clones. According to the study, the label for this sample's time point signals: about 28 days (+/-7) after the second vaccine dose. The sample was peripheral blood, taken 28 days after the second AZD1222 dose. Source of these receptors: an adult who received the AZD1222 COVID-19 vaccine.

V and J are TRBV10-2 and TRBJ1-1, with a weak D call TRBD1 (6 bases). V lost 5 bases to trimming and J lost 11 bases, with 18 bases between them. The CDR3 sequence is 13 residues long. Germline V gene data show CDR1 as WSHSY and CDR2 as SAAADI. CDR3 DNA sequence: TGCGCCAGCAGTTTAGACAGGCCCAGCACGGCTTTCTTT. Amino acids: CASSLDRPSTAFF.

The rearrangement joins TRBV7-2 to TRBJ2-5; TRBD2 aligns across 9 bases. Trimming cost V 6 bases and J 5 bases; bases outside gene matches: 19. CDR1 is SGHTA and CDR2 is FQGNSA in the germline V gene. The CDR3 sequence is 18 residues long. The CDR3 here is CASRPDISGGAPRETQYF. CDR3 coding DNA: TGTGCCAGCAGGCCAGACATTAGCGGGGGCGCCCCCCGGGAGACCCAGTACTTC. Full variable domain (remainder filled in from reference TRBV7-2 and TRBJ2-5): GAGVSQSPSNKVTEKGKDVELRCDPISGHTALYWYRQSLGQGLEFLIYFQGNSAPDKSGLPSDRFSAERTGGSVSTLTIQRTQQEDSAVYLCASRPDISGGAPRETQYFGPGTRLLVL.

V and J are TRBV2 and TRBJ2-1; D not certain. The CDR3 is made up of 13 amino acids. V lost 4 bases and J 6 bases, leaving 10 bases between the germline ends. Per the germline V gene, CDR1 is SNHLY and CDR2 is FYNNEI. The CDR3 is CASSVGPTNEQFF. Here the CDR3 DNA reads TGTGCCAGCAGTGTTGGGCCTACCAATGAGCAGTTCTTC.

The J gene is TRBJ2-1, the V gene TRBV2; TRBD2 aligns across 8 bases. With 5 bases clipped from V and 0 bases from J, the junction kept 15 bases outside the gene matches. The CDR3 totals 19 residues. Germline loops: CDR1 SNHLY, CDR2 FYNNEI. Here the CDR3 DNA reads TGTGCCAGCAGTAGTCTTTGGGTGGGGAGCGGGAGCTCCTACAATGAGCAGTTCTTC. This codes for CASSSLWVGSGSSYNEQFF.

J is TRBJ1-4 and V is TRBV7-9; 7 bases fit TRBD1. This CDR3 has 16 amino acids. CDR1 and CDR2 from the germline V gene are SEHNR and FQNEAQ (reference sequence). Unmatched junction bases numbered 6, after V lost 5 bases and J lost 0 bases. The CDR3 here is CASSLGQTSTNEKLFF. In DNA form, the CDR3 reads TGTGCCAGCAGCCTGGGACAGACGTCAACTAATGAAAAACTGTTTTTT.

The CDR3 sequence is CASSMGLGNTGELFF. DNA of the CDR3: TGTGCCAGTAGTATGGGACTAGGGAACACCGGGGAGCTGTTTTTT. The chain links TRBV19 to TRBJ2-2, with TRBD2 matching over 8 bases. Germline CDR1 LNHDA, CDR2 SQIVND (reference sequence). There are 15 residues in the CDR3. V was pared by 3 bases and J by 1 base, with 1 base of the junction left unmatched.

J is TRBJ2-1 and V is TRBV12-3 or TRBV12-4, with 7 bases identical to TRBD1. The junction had 0 bases not matched to a gene; V was cut back by 6 bases and J by 1 base. The CDR3 is 13 amino acids. Here the CDR3 DNA reads TGTGCCAGCAGGACAGGGTCCTACAATGAGCAGTTCTTC. This encodes CASRTGSYNEQFF.